This T cell receptor (beta chain) appears in the sequencing data of a study of cytomegalovirus exposure and HLA in healthy donors (dated by TCRdb to about 2017). Describing the broader study: The 670 or so repertoires of the first cohort and the roughly 120 validation repertoires were produced on the same platform, according to a later analysis. To predict cytomegalovirus infection status, the study brought together high-throughput TCR immunosequencing, statistical association of individual TCRs with disease status, and machine learning. The study aimed to test whether signatures of past pathogen exposure could be identified by cataloging public T cell receptors. Besides the first cohort of more than 650 subjects, a separate validation cohort made up of over 100 different subjects was used. The paper as a whole reports these results and caveats: The classifier was reported to diagnose cytomegalovirus status with high specificity and sensitivity in both the original cohort and the validation cohort. A later analysis found that TCRs clustered in the first cohort also tended to co-occur in the approximately 120 validation repertoires, with 94% of cluster scores above 0. In vitro tests confirmed that three of the cytomegalovirus-associated TCR beta chains recognize cytomegalovirus antigens. The study gave a list of 150 to 200 TCR beta chains associated with cytomegalovirus. Across donors, most TCR sequences were observed very rarely, whereas some public TCRs were present in many individuals. According to the authors, the approach could potentially be generalized to other disease states and immunological phenotypes. A later analysis had no HLA typing for the validation cohort, so co-occurrence there was scored across all 120 or so repertoires.

Regarding this clone: This clone's antigen is unknown. No per-base quality is available; no much larger clone lies one base away.

The receptor library was made with the immunoSEQ multiplex PCR assay. The paper's data handling went like this. A statistical classification framework was built to diagnose cytomegalovirus status from the catalog of TCR beta chain sequences. TCRdb obtained this table from immuneACCESS and retained in-frame rearrangements with V and J assigned. These tables miss some clones; where compared with another copy, unresolved V genes account for less than half of the shortfall, and the remainder is unexplained. Clone size and V and J calls were adopted from that table, with D and trimming inferred from the DNA. This sample is represented by about 110,000 clones; under 85% of them were singletons. Jointly, the top ten make up around 2.7% of the sample. The donors were included in the validation cohort of approximately 120 subjects, a group kept apart from the roughly 610-subject first cohort. Cut back by 1 base and 0 bases, the V and J ends lie 12 bases apart. Reading from cysteine to phenylalanine, the CDR3 counts 16 amino acids. Just the 48-base CDR3 DNA is kept, in frame starting at base 1. From the germline V gene, CDR1 is MGHRA and CDR2 is YSYEKL.

The chain was built from TRBV4-1 and TRBJ1-2; the D gene assignment is ambiguous. This TCR was recovered from a woman younger than 35 in good health and CMV-seronegative. Source material: PBMCs. The DNA reads TGCGCCAGCAGCCAAGTTAGGACTGTTACTAACTATGGCTACACCTTC. The translation is CASSQVRTVTNYGYTF.